These T cell receptor beta chains were read from a single sample in a study of blood T cell repertoires in COVID-19. TCRdb's table, derived via immunoSEQ multiplex PCR, lists solely in-frame clones and lacks some. The sample consists of 90,000 to 130,000 clones, around 83% of them appearing once. The sequenced sample consisted of peripheral blood. The receptors come from a woman between 70 and 85 years old with acute or convalescent COVID-19. Each CDR3 is given with its conserved first and last residue. A D gene is named only where the DNA matches it firmly. Clone size is given for some rows only: seen once, a few or many times, or a class if the clone is expanded.

TRBV2	-	-	TRBJ2-1	CASSGSGAYNEQFF	TGTGCCAGCAGTGGTAGCGGAGCCTACAATGAGCAGTTCTTC
TRBV3-1/TRBV3-2	TRBD1	-	TRBJ1-2	CASSPLGQGHGYTF	TGTGCCAGCAGCCCCCTAGGACAGGGACATGGCTACACCTTC
TRBV7-9	TRBD1	few	TRBJ2-1	CASSLARIQGLGTYNEQFF	TGTGCCAGCAGCTTAGCCAGGATACAGGGGTTGGGGACCTACAATGAGCAGTTCTTC
TRBV4-1	-	few	TRBJ2-3	CASSQDGTDTQYF	TGCGCCAGCAGCCAAGACGGGACAGATACGCAGTATTTT
TRBV10-3	-	-	TRBJ2-5	CAISESGAKTQYF	TGTGCCATCAGTGAGTCGGGGGCAAAGACCCAGTACTTC
TRBV7-2	-	-	TRBJ1-2	CASSTRQAVGYGYTF	TGTGCCAGCAGCACCAGACAGGCGGTAGGCTATGGCTACACCTTC
TRBV6-2/TRBV6-3	TRBD2	-	TRBJ2-3	CASSQISGGPLDTQYF	TGTGCCAGCAGTCAAATTAGCGGGGGGCCGCTAGATACGCAGTATTTT
TRBV3-1/TRBV3-2	-	-	TRBJ2-6	CASSRQQGVGANVLTF	TGTGCCAGCAGCCGTCAACAGGGTGTTGGGGCCAACGTCCTGACTTTC
TRBV14	TRBD1	-	TRBJ2-7	CASSQSGTGPYEQYF	TGTGCCAGCAGCCAGTCCGGGACAGGACCCTACGAGCAGTACTTC
TRBV6-2/TRBV6-3	TRBD2	-	TRBJ2-7	CASSYRPLAGATYEQYF	TGTGCCAGCAGTTACCGGCCACTAGCGGGAGCTACCTACGAGCAGTACTTC
TRBV10-3	TRBD1	-	TRBJ1-1	CAIRPAGGTEAFF	TGTGCCATCAGGCCGGCAGGGGGCACTGAAGCTTTCTTT
TRBV24-1	TRBD1	-	TRBJ1-2	CATSEGGQAAYGYTF	TGTGCCACCAGTGAGGGGGGACAGGCCGCCTATGGCTACACCTTC
TRBV5-1	TRBD1	-	TRBJ1-3	CASSLPQDRPNSGNTIYF	TGCGCCAGCAGCTTGCCTCAGGACAGGCCAAACTCCGGAAACACCATATATTTT
TRBV11-3	TRBD2	-	TRBJ2-1	CASSRGSGSSYNEQFF	TGTGCCAGCAGCCGCGGGAGCGGGAGTTCCTACAATGAGCAGTTCTTC
TRBV3-1/TRBV3-2	TRBD1	once	TRBJ2-5	CASNRGFPGEETQYF	TGTGCCAGCAACAGGGGGTTTCCTGGAGAAGAGACCCAGTACTTC
TRBV29-1	-	-	TRBJ2-2	CSVDDGWGELFF	TGCAGCGTTGATGACGGGTGGGGGGAGCTGTTTTTT
TRBV7-3	TRBD2	-	TRBJ2-3	CASSLTPSGITDTQYF	TGTGCCAGCAGCTTAACACCTAGCGGGATCACAGATACGCAGTATTTT
TRBV7-9	TRBD1	once	TRBJ2-5	CASSLYGDRGRGETQYF	TGTGCCAGCAGCTTATATGGAGACAGGGGGCGCGGGGAGACCCAGTACTTC
TRBV20-1	-	once	TRBJ2-7	CSALALYEQYF	TGCAGTGCTTTAGCCCTCTACGAGCAGTACTTC
TRBV7-2	-	-	TRBJ2-1	CASSSEGGGLVQFF	TGTGCCAGCAGCTCCGAGGGAGGGGGATTAGTGCAGTTCTTC
TRBV11-2	TRBD1	-	TRBJ2-3	CASSSMPRRGQGTPDTQYF	TGTGCCAGCAGCTCCATGCCCCGCAGGGGACAGGGGACCCCAGATACGCAGTATTTT
TRBV5-1	TRBD2	-	TRBJ2-2	CASSLGAGVSGELFF	TGCGCCAGCAGCTTGGGAGCGGGAGTAAGCGGGGAGCTGTTTTTT
TRBV28	-	-	TRBJ1-5	CASNESNQPQHF	TGTGCCAGCAACGAGAGCAATCAGCCCCAGCATTTT
TRBV6-5	TRBD2	-	TRBJ2-3	CASNKRGGDTQYF	TGTGCCAGCAATAAGCGGGGGGGAGATACGCAGTATTTT
TRBV19	-	-	TRBJ1-5	CASTPPGGRDSLEGNQPQHF	TGTGCCAGTACCCCCCCGGGGGGCAGGGACTCTCTGGAGGGGAATCAGCCCCAGCATTTT
TRBV5-5	-	-	TRBJ2-1	CASSRNREFYHEQFF	TGTGCCAGCAGCCGAAACAGGGAGTTTTATCATGAGCAGTTCTTC
TRBV18	-	-	TRBJ1-2	CASSPTGSVFAYTF	TGTGCCAGCTCACCAACAGGGAGTGTTTTCGCCTACACCTTC
TRBV2	-	-	TRBJ2-1	CASSVPHGREAFENEQFF	TGTGCCAGCAGTGTACCTCATGGCCGAGAGGCGTTTGAAAATGAGCAGTTCTTC
TRBV5-1	TRBD1	-	TRBJ1-5	CASSSGQGNQPQHF	TGCGCCAGCAGCTCGGGACAGGGCAATCAGCCCCAGCATTTT
TRBV6-5	-	few	TRBJ1-6	CASSYRETSPLHF	TGTGCCAGCAGTTACAGGGAGACTTCACCCCTCCACTTT
TRBV2	TRBD2	-	TRBJ2-1	CASSEVIRTRDEQFF	TGTGCCAGCAGTGAAGTCATACGGACTAGGGATGAGCAGTTCTTC
TRBV29-1	-	-	TRBJ1-1	CSVGHVGGAGNTEAFF	TGCAGCGTTGGTCATGTGGGCGGGGCGGGTAACACTGAAGCTTTCTTT
TRBV9	TRBD2	-	TRBJ2-5	CASSPRTSGGAETQYF	TGTGCCAGCAGCCCTAGGACTAGCGGGGGGGCGGAGACCCAGTACTTC
TRBV4-1	TRBD1	once	TRBJ1-5	CASSPSDRVLGQPQHF	TGCGCCAGCAGCCCTTCGGACAGGGTGTTAGGTCAGCCCCAGCATTTT
TRBV5-4	-	-	TRBJ2-7	CASSRGREREQYF	TGTGCCAGCAGCCGGGGGCGGGAGAGGGAGCAGTACTTC
TRBV9	-	-	TRBJ2-3	CASSVGRVRGPGDTQYF	TGTGCCAGCAGCGTAGGACGGGTTCGGGGTCCGGGGGATACGCAGTATTTT
TRBV27	TRBD1	-	TRBJ1-5	CASSPGKDRGYYQPQHF	TGTGCCAGCAGCCCGGGGAAAGACAGGGGATATTATCAGCCCCAGCATTTT
TRBV4-1	-	-	TRBJ1-2	CASSQGQFNYGYTF	TGCGCCAGCAGCCAAGGACAGTTTAACTATGGCTACACCTTC
TRBV7-2	-	-	TRBJ1-1	CASSLKWNTEAFF	TGTGCCAGCAGCCTAAAATGGAACACTGAAGCTTTCTTT
TRBV18	TRBD1	-	TRBJ1-2	CASSSGQGPTKGYTF	TGTGCCAGCTCATCGGGACAGGGGCCCACCAAGGGCTACACCTTC
TRBV18	-	few	TRBJ1-6	CASSPVEFGGLSPLHF	TGTGCCAGCTCACCGGTGGAATTTGGGGGCCTTTCACCCCTCCACTTT
TRBV6-5	TRBD1	few	TRBJ2-7	CASGGGGQGLRQYF	TGTGCCAGCGGGGGAGGGGGACAGGGTCTGCGGCAGTACTTC
TRBV4-1	TRBD2	-	TRBJ2-1	CASSQATGGAEQFF	TGCGCCAGCAGCCAAGCGACGGGAGGGGCTGAGCAGTTCTTC
TRBV5-4	TRBD2	once	TRBJ2-1	CASSVPGTSGREQFF	TGTGCCAGCAGCGTACCCGGGACTAGCGGGAGGGAGCAGTTCTTC
TRBV5-1	-	-	TRBJ1-1	CASSLEPGADTEAFF	TGCGCCAGCAGCTTGGAGCCAGGGGCGGACACTGAAGCTTTCTTT
TRBV24-1	-	-	TRBJ2-1	CATSDPGQSYNEQFF	TGTGCCACCAGTGATCCCGGACAGTCCTACAATGAGCAGTTCTTC
TRBV30	TRBD1	-	TRBJ1-2	CAWPSRDRVNGYTF	TGTGCCTGGCCCTCTCGGGACAGAGTGAATGGCTACACCTTC
TRBV29-1	-	once	TRBJ2-3	CSVVAGHGTDTQYF	TGCAGCGTTGTGGCAGGGCACGGCACAGATACGCAGTATTTT
TRBV27	TRBD1	-	TRBJ1-6	CASSWDRVASPLHF	TGTGCCAGCAGTTGGGACAGGGTCGCTTCACCCCTCCACTTT
TRBV5-1	-	once	TRBJ2-7	CASSLEKAYQGPYEQYF	TGCGCCAGCAGCTTGGAGAAAGCTTACCAGGGGCCCTACGAGCAGTACTTC
TRBV10-3	TRBD1	-	TRBJ1-1	CAISRGQGVNTEAFF	TGTGCCATCAGTCGGGGACAGGGGGTGAACACTGAAGCTTTCTTT
TRBV5-4	TRBD2	-	TRBJ2-3	CASSSQTSGGGDTQYF	TGTGCCAGCAGCTCACAGACTAGCGGGGGGGGAGATACGCAGTATTTT